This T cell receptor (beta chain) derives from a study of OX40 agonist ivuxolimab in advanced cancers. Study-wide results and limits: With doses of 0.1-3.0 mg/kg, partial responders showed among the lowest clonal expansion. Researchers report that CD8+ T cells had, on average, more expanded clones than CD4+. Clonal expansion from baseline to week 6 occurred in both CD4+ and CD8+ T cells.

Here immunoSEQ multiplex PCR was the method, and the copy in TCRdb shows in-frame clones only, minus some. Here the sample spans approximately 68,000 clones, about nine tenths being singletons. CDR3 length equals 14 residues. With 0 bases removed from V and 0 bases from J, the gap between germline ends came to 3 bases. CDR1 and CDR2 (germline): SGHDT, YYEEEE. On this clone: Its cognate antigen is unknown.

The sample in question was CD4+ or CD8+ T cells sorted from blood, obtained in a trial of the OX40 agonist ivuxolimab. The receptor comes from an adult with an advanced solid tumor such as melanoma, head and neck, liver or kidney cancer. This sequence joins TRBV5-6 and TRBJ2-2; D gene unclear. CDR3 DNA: TGTGCCAGCAGCTTGGCAGCGAACACCGGGGAGCTGTTTTTT. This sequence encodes CASSLAANTGELFF.